A selection of T cell receptor beta chains follows, all from one sample in a study of a mutant IDH1 vaccine in newly diagnosed glioma. Sequenced by immunoSEQ multiplex PCR; TCRdb stores in-frame clones only, minus some. The sample includes approximately 60,000 clones, 70% to 90% of them seen just once. Antigen specificity for these receptors is unknown. The sequenced sample was PBMCs, obtained from a glioma patient whose treatment included an IDH1 peptide vaccine. The receptors were gathered from a man aged 25-45 years with glioma. CDR3s include the opening cysteine and the closing phenylalanine or tryptophan. The order of the fields is CDR3 protein, CDR3 DNA, V gene, J gene, D gene, clone size. D genes are given only for firm matches. Size values are once, few and many counts, or a class for expanded clones, and some rows have none.

CDR3 protein: CASSWGVDTEAFF; CDR3 DNA: TGTGCCAGCAGCTGGGGGGTAGACACTGAAGCTTTCTTT; V gene: TRBV7-9; J gene: TRBJ1-1; D gene: .; clone size: .
CDR3 protein: CASGLQPDSGSGNTIYF; CDR3 DNA: TGTGCTAGTGGTTTGCAACCCGATTCGGGGTCCGGAAACACCATATATTTT; V gene: TRBV12-5; J gene: TRBJ1-3; D gene: .; clone size: .
CDR3 protein: CASSLETGELFF; CDR3 DNA: TGTGCCAGCAGTTTGGAGACCGGGGAGCTGTTTTTT; V gene: TRBV28; J gene: TRBJ2-2; D gene: .; clone size: once
CDR3 protein: CATSRVGDLNYGYTF; CDR3 DNA: TGTGCCACCAGCAGAGTGGGGGACCTAAACTATGGCTACACCTTC; V gene: TRBV15; J gene: TRBJ1-2; D gene: .; clone size: few
CDR3 protein: CASAHQRLQETQYF; CDR3 DNA: TGTGCCAGCGCCCACCAAAGACTGCAAGAGACCCAGTACTTC; V gene: TRBV18; J gene: TRBJ2-5; D gene: .; clone size: .
CDR3 protein: CASWGGREANEQFF; CDR3 DNA: TGTGCCAGCTGGGGGGGTCGGGAGGCCAATGAGCAGTTCTTC; V gene: TRBV11-2; J gene: TRBJ2-1; D gene: TRBD2; clone size: .
CDR3 protein: CTSSPASGGAGETQYF; CDR3 DNA: TGTACCAGCAGCCCCGCCAGCGGGGGGGCAGGAGAGACCCAGTACTTC; V gene: TRBV7-2; J gene: TRBJ2-5; D gene: TRBD2; clone size: .
CDR3 protein: CASSYLSGNAEAFF; CDR3 DNA: TGTGCCAGCAGCTATCTGTCAGGGAACGCTGAAGCTTTCTTT; V gene: TRBV5-6; J gene: TRBJ1-1; D gene: .; clone size: .
CDR3 protein: CASSYTQSGGAREQFF; CDR3 DNA: TGTGCCAGCAGTTACACCCAGAGCGGGGGGGCCCGTGAGCAGTTCTTC; V gene: TRBV6-6; J gene: TRBJ2-1; D gene: TRBD2; clone size: .
CDR3 protein: CASSLWGLVDEQYF; CDR3 DNA: TGTGCCAGCAGCTTATGGGGGCTTGTGGACGAGCAGTACTTC; V gene: TRBV7-9; J gene: TRBJ2-7; D gene: .; clone size: .
CDR3 protein: CASSLPPGQGKFSGNTIYF; CDR3 DNA: TGCGCCAGCAGCTTACCACCGGGACAGGGGAAATTCTCTGGAAACACCATATATTTT; V gene: TRBV4-1; J gene: TRBJ1-3; D gene: TRBD1; clone size: once